The clone carrying this TCR beta chain was seen a few times. What it recognizes is unknown. As for treatment: around 19 received Ad26.COV2.S at low or high dose, single or two shots; roughly five received placebo; per-sample allocation not given. On day 63 after the first injection, vaccine and placebo recipients gave samples. This Boston cohort included adults aged 18-55 years. CDR1 and CDR2 (germline): MGHRA, YSYEKL. With 1 base removed from V and 3 bases from J, the gap between germline ends came to 1 base. CDR3 length: 12 residues. The data derive from a study of Ad26.COV2.S vaccination and SARS-CoV-2 variants. The study's findings and limits: Vaccinees reportedly had broad spike-specific CD8+ and CD4+ T cell responses. Non-spike TCR breadth was similar in vaccine and placebo recipients.

Sequenced by immunoSEQ multiplex PCR; TCRdb stores in-frame clones only, minus some. This table holds 350,000 to 600,000 clones, 80% to 90% found once. This sequence originates from a person aged 18 to 59 who received the Ad26.COV2.S COVID-19 vaccine or a placebo. The rearrangement uses TRBV4-1 and TRBJ1-3; D is unresolved. The sequences come from peripheral blood, collected in a trial of Ad26.COV2.S vaccine versus placebo. The CDR3 DNA is TGCGCCAGCAGCCAAGTTGGAAACACCATATATTTT. Its protein is CASSQVGNTIYF.